This TCR beta chain was sequenced for a study of blood T cells in healthy people across ages. Primers used in a second PCR of roughly 7 to 12 cycles were a sample-barcoded 5' primer and a J-beta primer mix. Each single sample gave us at least 2.5 million CDR3-containing paired-end reads. TCRdb recomputed calls from the 5' RACE reads with MiXCR, one row per CDR3 protein. The table shows 750,000 to 850,000 distinct CDR3 sequences, with 20% to 25% occurring only once. This CDR3 has 14 residues. CDR1 is SGHTA and CDR2 is FQGNSA in the germline V gene. The trim removed 5 bases at V and 9 bases at J, leaving 8 bases unmatched. Study-wide results and limits: Greater diversity and more naive CD4+ cells were seen in long-lived donors than in aged donors. No conclusive comparison of naive versus antigen-experienced cells was possible with unsorted PBMCs.

Only a few counts were recorded for this clonotype. Its antigen is undetermined. The sample was also reused in another study, on T cells of mothers and their children. That report notes: It was through the M1S primer of the second PCR that sample barcodes and 2-4 random nucleotides were added.

The source is a boy aged 5-17 years in good health. The chain recombines TRBV7-2 with TRBJ1-5, with 9 bases that match TRBD1. Sequenced sample: blood. DNA for the CDR3: TGTGCCAGCAGCATGGACAGGGGTGGGCGGCCCCAGCATTTT. It codes for CASSMDRGGRPQHF.